The present entry profiles one TCR beta chain with its context. Its antigen has not been determined. Base qualities are not recorded, but no much larger clone differs from it by a single base. This entry is derived from a study of STAT3 mutations in large granular lymphocyte leukemia (dated by TCRdb to about 2019). Looking at the study overall: Canonical activating STAT3 mutations were detected in roughly half of the longitudinally sequenced T-LGLL patients. Two patients with natural killer LGL leukemia were also sequenced longitudinally as controls within the study. To reconstruct clonal hierarchy and dynamics, serial deep sequencing of TCRbeta CDR3 and STAT3 was performed in patients with T-cell large granular lymphocyte leukemia. More than half of T-LGLL patients received one or more immunosuppressive therapy regimens, with hematologic response in 35% to 40% of those treated. From an initial cohort of 207 LGL patients, eighteen representative T-LGLL cases were selected for longitudinal TCRbeta and STAT3 sequencing. Patients were sequenced at approximately 4.4 time points on average, with the number of samplings per patient ranging from 2 to 8.

TCRbeta libraries were sequenced on an Illumina MiSeq, and an average of around 41,000 productive templates per sample was obtained. Multiplex PCR amplification was used to generate TCRbeta CDR3 libraries with the immunoSEQ assay. The paper's data handling went like this. Following a previously defined approach, repertoire diversity was calculated, and values close to 0 point to extremely monoclonal samples. Held by TCRdb, this immuneACCESS table contains in-frame sequences only and omits some clones. Under half of the omission traces to an unresolved V gene where checked; the cause of the rest is unknown. V, J and clone size reflect that table, while D and trimming were determined from the DNA. The sample table shows approximately 17,000 clones, and around four fifths are seen once. The top ten hold roughly 8.1% of the sample. The study at large found these results: Because no samples were available when a clone first appeared, clonal expansion was inferred from samplings taken at other points. At least one immunodominant TCRbeta clonotype was identified in every T-LGLL patient, and multiple immunodominant subclonotypes were identified in about half of the T-LGLL patients. TCR clonotype switching after therapy was observed in about 35% of the 18 patients, and all newly emerging clones were found to be STAT3 wild type. Dominant TCR clone burden was found to exceed STAT3 mutant burden in several patients, suggesting that STAT3 mutation arose secondarily within a pre-expanded clone. Since codominant clonotypes persisted in some patients, a small but highly pathogenic clone may have gone undetected. Linking therapy response to changes in TCR clonal burden was complicated by variable intervals between samplings and by differing treatment regimens.

CDR3 length: 14 amino acids, cysteine to phenylalanine. Only the CDR3 part of the read is kept: 42 bases, read in frame from the first base. The germline V gene supplies CDR1 SGHTA and CDR2 FQGNSA. For this chain, trimming is 3 bases at the V end and 3 bases at the J end, and the number of junction bases without a gene match is 4. DNA was extracted from blood mononuclear cells, and the same DNA was used for both TCR and STAT3 sequencing. The chain was built from TRBV7-2 and TRBJ2-7, with TRBD2 matching 8 junction bases. Sequenced sample: peripheral blood mononuclear cells. This TCR derives from a man aged 45-60 years with T-cell large granular lymphocyte leukemia. Some clones in this sample may be carry-over from other donors' samples. The age is the age at diagnosis. The sequenced DNA is TGTGCCAGCAGCTTTCAGAGCGGGAGCTACGAGCAGTACTTC. Translated, this gives CASSFQSGSYEQYF.